This TCR beta chain was documented in a study of PD-1 blockade in classical Hodgkin lymphoma. Relapse was seen in all patients after autologous stem cell transplantation, and brentuximab vedotin exposure was variable. TCRdb's copy holds only in-frame clones and misses some; the assay was immunoSEQ multiplex PCR. The sample includes about 100,000 clones, roughly 84% of them seen just once. Germline lookup yields CDR1 SGHAT and CDR2 FQNNGV. Trimming pared 5 bases from V and 5 bases from J, leaving 12 bases between. This CDR3 has 13 amino acids. The chain combines TRBV11-2 with TRBJ1-1; D might be TRBD1 (5 bases). The starting material was peripheral blood mononuclear cells (PBMCs), obtained at baseline. This clonotype was sampled from a human donor with classical Hodgkin lymphoma. The CDR3 loop reads CASSRDQRTEAFF. In nucleotides, the CDR3 is TGTGCCAGCAGCCGGGACCAGAGAACTGAAGCTTTCTTT.